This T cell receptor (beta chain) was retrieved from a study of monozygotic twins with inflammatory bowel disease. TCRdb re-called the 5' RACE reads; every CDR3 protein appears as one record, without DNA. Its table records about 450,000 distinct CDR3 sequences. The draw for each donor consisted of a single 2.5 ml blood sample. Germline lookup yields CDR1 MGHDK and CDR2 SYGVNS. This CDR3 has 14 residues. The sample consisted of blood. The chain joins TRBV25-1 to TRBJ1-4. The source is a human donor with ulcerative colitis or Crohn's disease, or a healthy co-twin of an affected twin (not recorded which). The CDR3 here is CASTERSTNEKLFF.